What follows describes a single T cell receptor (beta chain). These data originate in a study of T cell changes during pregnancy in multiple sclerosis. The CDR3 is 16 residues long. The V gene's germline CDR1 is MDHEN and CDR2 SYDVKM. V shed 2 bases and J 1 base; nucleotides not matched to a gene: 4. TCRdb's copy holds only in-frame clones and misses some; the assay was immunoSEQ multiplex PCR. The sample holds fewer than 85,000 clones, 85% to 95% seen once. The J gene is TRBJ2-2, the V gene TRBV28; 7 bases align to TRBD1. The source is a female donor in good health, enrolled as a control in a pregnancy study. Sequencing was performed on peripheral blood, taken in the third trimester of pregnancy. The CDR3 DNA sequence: TGTGCCAGCAGTTTAGAGGGGGCGCAGAACACCGGGGAGCTGTTTTTT. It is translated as CASSLEGAQNTGELFF. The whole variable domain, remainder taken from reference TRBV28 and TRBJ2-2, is DVKVTQSSRYLVKRTGEKVFLECVQDMDHENMFWYRQDPGLGLRLIYFSYDVKMKEKGDIPEGYSVSREKKERFSLILESASTNQTSMYLCASSLEGAQNTGELFFGEGSRLTVL.